The 23 T cell receptor beta chains presented below share a single source sample, sequenced in a study of shared clonotypes between healthy human individuals. Repertoires were generated with immunoSEQ multiplex PCR, while TCRdb's copy carries only in-frame clones and drops some. The table shows 2 million to 3 million clones, with approximately 93% occurring only once. The material sequenced was naive CD4+ T cells from PBMCs. Subset of the sample: CD45RA+ positively selected. These receptors were taken from a man between 18 and 29 years old in good health. Some clones in this sample may be carry-over from other donors' samples.

This rearrangement joins TRBV11-2 to TRBJ2-1; 10 positions agree with TRBD2. This CDR3 comprises 18 residues. Germline trimming cut 3 bases from V and 3 bases from J; bases unmatched to any gene: 11. Germline-derived CDR1 and CDR2 are SGHAT and FQNNGV. This CDR3 is CASSFRIRTSGSYNEQFF. CDR3 DNA sequence: TGTGCCAGCAGCTTTAGAATCCGGACTAGCGGAAGCTACAATGAGCAGTTCTTC.

This chain links TRBV5-1 with TRBJ1-2, with D hard to call. CDR1 is SGHRS and CDR2 is YFSETQ in the germline V gene. The ends were cut back, 4 bases at V and 8 bases at J, with 24 bases in the middle. The CDR3 sequence is 16 residues long. The CDR3 loop reads CASSLLGDAGFGGYTF. CDR3 DNA: TGCGCCAGCAGCCTACTTGGAGACGCGGGATTTGGCGGCTACACCTTC.

This sequence joins TRBV27 and TRBJ1-5; maybe TRBD1 (5 bases). Germline loops: CDR1 MNHEY, CDR2 SMNVEV (reference sequence). The CDR3 runs to 13 residues. Trimming took 5 bases from V and 7 from J, leaving 12 bases between them. CDR3 amino acids: CASSPGGDQPQHF. DNA of the CDR3: TGTGCCAGCAGTCCAGGAGGGGACCAGCCCCAGCATTTT.

Comment on this clone: The same CDR3 can be traced to other DNA sequences in this sample. J is TRBJ1-1 and V is TRBV29-1; weak D call: TRBD1 (6 bases). There are 12 residues in the CDR3. Trimming took off 7 bases at V and 1 base at J, with 10 bases between the two ends. Germline V gene data show CDR1 as SQVTM and CDR2 as ANQGSEA. This CDR3 is CSARGPNTEAFF. Written as DNA, the CDR3 is TGCAGCGCCCGGGGGCCGAACACTGAAGCTTTCTTT.

The rearrangement uses TRBV5-6 and TRBJ1-5; TRBD1 agrees at 7 bases. This CDR3 is built from 15 residues. CDR1 SGHDT and CDR2 YYEEEE come from the germline V gene. V gave up 4 bases and J gave up 0 bases; unmatched junction bases: 4. The CDR3 DNA is TGTGCCAGCAGCCAAACAGGGGATAGCAATCAGCCCCAGCATTTT. Encoded protein: CASSQTGDSNQPQHF. The whole variable domain, remainder taken from reference TRBV5-6 and TRBJ1-5, is DAGVTQSPTHLIKTRGQQVTLRCSPKSGHDTVSWYQQALGQGPQFIFQYYEEEERQRGNFPDRFSGHQFPNYSSELNVNALLLGDSALYLCASSQTGDSNQPQHFGDGTRLSIL.

The V gene is TRBV27, the J gene TRBJ2-7; 7 nucleotides line up with TRBD1. This CDR3 region has 18 residues. Trimming at V came to 6 bases and at J to 0 bases, leaving 17 bases not matched to a gene. Germline V gives CDR1 MNHEY, CDR2 SMNVEV (reference sequence). As DNA, the CDR3 is TGTGCCAGCAGCTATCCCATTACGACAGGGCCGAGCTCCTACGAGCAGTACTTC. Encoded protein: CASSYPITTGPSSYEQYF.

This clone was recorded only once. The chain recombines TRBV11-2 with TRBJ2-7, with 7 bases lining up with TRBD1. J lost 3 bases, V lost 5 bases, and 10 bases had no gene match. CDR1 and CDR2 from the germline V gene are SGHAT and FQNNGV. The CDR3 runs 15 residues. The chain's CDR3 is CASSIGQATFYEQYF. Written as DNA, the CDR3 is TGTGCCAGCAGCATTGGACAGGCTACATTCTACGAGCAGTACTTC.

The chain employs TRBV11-1 and TRBJ1-1, with 7 bases that match TRBD1. The trim removed 2 bases at V and 0 bases at J, leaving 9 bases unmatched. CDR3 length: 17 amino acids. Per the germline V gene, CDR1 is SGHAT and CDR2 is FQDESV (reference sequence). Here the CDR3 reads CASSLFRDRIMNTEAFF. The CDR3 DNA reads as TGTGCCAGCAGCTTATTCCGGGACAGAATAATGAACACTGAAGCTTTCTTT.

The chain joins TRBV11-3 to TRBJ2-1; D perhaps matches TRBD2 (6 bases). Germline CDR1 reads SGHNT; CDR2 reads YENEEA. V lost 4 bases and J lost 14, with 18 bases in between. CDR3 length: 13 amino acids. The CDR3 spells CASSSSISREKFF. CDR3 DNA: TGTGCCAGCAGCTCCTCCATTAGCCGGGAGAAGTTCTTC.

The chain has TRBV6-5 and TRBJ2-1; D perhaps matches TRBD2 (5 bases). There are 12 residues in the CDR3. V dropped 6 bases and J dropped 6 bases, with 9 bases sitting between them. Germline loops: CDR1 MNHEY, CDR2 SVGAGI. DNA of the CDR3: TGTGCCAGCAGAGGGAGAGGCAATGAGCAGTTCTTC. Residues: CASRGRGNEQFF.

V usage is TRBV19 and J usage is TRBJ2-2; 9 bases fit TRBD1. V gave up 4 bases and J gave up 2 bases; unmatched junction bases: 5. The CDR3 length is 16 residues. Per the germline V gene, CDR1 is LNHDA and CDR2 is SQIVND (reference sequence). Here the CDR3 DNA reads TGTGCCAGTAGTAATCTGGGACAGGGAAACACCGGGGAGCTGTTTTTT. Translating it yields CASSNLGQGNTGELFF.

CDR3 DNA: TGTGCCAGCAGCCTAGCAGGGATCAGGGGTAACTATGGCTACACCTTC. This gives the protein CASSLAGIRGNYGYTF. The chain joins TRBV4-2 to TRBJ1-2; TRBD1 is a possible D gene (6 bases). V lost 4 bases to trimming and J lost 1 base, with 16 bases between them. The CDR3 has 16 residues. Germline V gene sequence: CDR1 LGHNA, CDR2 YNFKEQ.

This chain links TRBV7-3 with TRBJ2-7; D is tentatively TRBD1 or TRBD2 (5 bases each). Germline V gene data show CDR1 as SGHTA and CDR2 as FQGTGA. Trimming took off 0 bases at V and 5 bases at J, with 20 bases between the two ends. The length of the CDR3 is 17 residues. CDR3 region: CASSLTRLQAGRDEQYF. The CDR3 DNA is TGTGCCAGCAGCTTAACCCGTCTTCAGGCGGGCAGGGACGAGCAGTACTTC. Full variable domain (rest looked up from reference TRBV7-3 and TRBJ2-7): GAGVSQTPSNKVTEKGKYVELRCDPISGHTALYWYRQSLGQGPEFLIYFQGTGAADDSGLPNDRFFAVRPEGSVSTLKIQRTERGDSAVYLCASSLTRLQAGRDEQYFGPGTRLTVT.

The chain recombines TRBV11-2 with TRBJ2-2; D not resolved. The CDR3 runs to 17 residues. Germline CDR1 reads SGHAT; CDR2 reads FQNNGV. V dropped 1 base and J dropped 6 bases, with 18 bases sitting between them. For the CDR3, the DNA is TGTGCCAGCAGCTTAGGCTTGAGTCGCCGGGCCGCCGGGGAGCTGTTTTTT. This encodes CASSLGLSRRAAGELFF. The full variable domain, in which reference TRBV11-2 and TRBJ2-2 provide the parts outside the CDR3, is EAGVAQSPRYKIIEKRQSVAFWCNPISGHATLYWYQQILGQGPKLLIQFQNNGVVDDSQLPKDRFSAERLKGVDSTLKIQPAKLEDSAVYLCASSLGLSRRAAGELFFGEGSRLTVL.

The V gene is TRBV27, the J gene TRBJ2-1; 13 bases match TRBD2. Per the germline V gene, CDR1 is MNHEY and CDR2 is SMNVEV (reference sequence). V lost 4 bases and J lost 3; bases outside the gene matches: 6. This CDR3 has 17 residues. The CDR3 is CASSSGLAGRLYNEQFF. CDR3 in DNA: TGTGCCAGCAGTTCGGGACTAGCGGGACGACTCTACAATGAGCAGTTCTTC.

V and J are TRBV7-3 and TRBJ1-5; tentatively, D is TRBD1 (6 bases). The CDR3 is 13 amino acids. The germline V gene has CDR1 SGHTA and CDR2 FQGTGA. V dropped 4 bases and J dropped 4 bases, with 8 bases sitting between them. CDR3 loop: CASSSGQNQPQHF. The CDR3 DNA reads as TGTGCCAGCAGCTCCGGACAGAATCAGCCCCAGCATTTT.

The rearrangement uses TRBV5-1 and TRBJ2-7; D gene uncertain. The CDR3 covers 12 residues. The V end was cut by 7 bases, the J end by 3 bases, with 11 bases between. CDR1 and CDR2 (germline): SGHRS, YFSETQ. The DNA for the CDR3 is TGCGCCAGCCACATAGACGACTACGAGCAGTACTTC. Amino acids: CASHIDDYEQYF.

The chain combines TRBV7-2 with TRBJ1-5; D ambiguous. Germline assignment: CDR1 SGHTA and CDR2 FQGNSA. The V and J ends lost 5 bases and 3 bases respectively, with 5 bases between them. This CDR3 is 12 amino acids long. The CDR3 DNA is TGTGCCAGCAGCCAGAACAATCAGCCCCAGCATTTT. It yields the protein CASSQNNQPQHF.

The chain employs TRBV19 and TRBJ1-2; no firm D call. The V and J ends lost 4 bases and 3 bases respectively, with 15 bases between them. Germline V lookup: CDR1 LNHDA, CDR2 SQIVND (reference sequence). This CDR3 is 15 amino acids long. The CDR3: CASSTYTVDDYGYTF. CDR3 coding DNA: TGTGCCAGTAGTACCTACACGGTAGATGACTATGGCTACACCTTC.

The rearrangement joins TRBV5-4 to TRBJ1-2; a weak D match, TRBD1 (6 bases). Deletions cut 3 bases from V and 3 bases from J, with 12 bases between. The CDR3 is 14 amino acids. Looked up from germline, CDR1 is SGHNT and CDR2 is YYREEE (reference sequence). CDR3 nucleotides: TGTGCCAGCAGCTGGGGGGGGCTCCACTATGGCTACACCTTC. Translation: CASSWGGLHYGYTF.

The chain is built from TRBV5-6 and TRBJ2-1; 7 bases are shared with TRBD2. The CDR3 sequence is 16 residues long. From germline, CDR1 is SGHDT and CDR2 YYEEEE. The V and J ends lost 0 bases and 6 bases, in that order; junction bases with no gene match: 9. The CDR3: CASSLVRASGFNEQFF. In DNA form, the CDR3 reads TGTGCCAGCAGCTTGGTAAGGGCTAGCGGCTTCAATGAGCAGTTCTTC.

The rearrangement joins TRBV11-2 to TRBJ1-1, with 8 bases lining up with TRBD1. The CDR3 covers 17 residues. Germline lookup yields CDR1 SGHAT and CDR2 FQNNGV. The ends lost 4 bases at V and 6 bases at J; junction bases unmatched: 16. DNA of the CDR3: TGTGCCAGCAGCTCTCATCGTCAGGGGGCGCGTGAGGCTGAAGCTTTCTTT. Its translation: CASSSHRQGAREAEAFF.

The chain carries TRBV15 and TRBJ2-1; TRBD2 aligns across 8 bases. The CDR3 runs 16 residues. V lost 0 bases to trimming and J lost 4 bases; unmatched junction nucleotides: 5. Germline loops: CDR1 LNHNV, CDR2 YYDKDF (reference sequence). CDR3 amino acids: CATSRDRTSGYNEQFF. Here the CDR3 DNA reads TGTGCCACCAGCAGAGATAGAACTAGCGGATACAATGAGCAGTTCTTC.